This TCR beta chain is from a study of blood T cell repertoires in COVID-19. Original methodology: Amplification from reference gene primers served as the basis for estimated nucleated cell counts. Repertoires were generated with immunoSEQ multiplex PCR, while TCRdb's copy carries only in-frame clones and drops some. V and J calls and clone size are as listed in that table; D and trimming were resolved from the DNA. This sample has under 400,000 clones, with 70% to 90% found just once. The sequencing sample was made of PBMCs or T cells enriched from blood (not recorded which). The sequence came from a man aged 35 to 55 in a cohort exposed to, infected with or recovered from COVID-19 (not recorded which).

In DNA, the CDR3 is TGTGCCAGCAGTGAATTCCGAACCACAAATCAGCCCCAGCATTTT. Its translation: CASSEFRTTNQPQHF. V is TRBV6-1 and J is TRBJ1-5; the D is unclear. CDR1 is MNHNS and CDR2 is SASEGT in the germline V gene. Trimming shortened V by 2 bases and J by 4 bases, and 12 bases separated the two germline ends. The CDR3 has 15 residues.